The sequence of this TCR beta chain was determined in a study of T-cell memory formation after mild COVID-19. Whole-study results and caveats: Cross-reactive memory seemingly joined, as some responding clones were found in pre-infection memory.

In the case of this clonotype: Its antigen is currently unknown.

TCRdb analysed the 5' RACE reads with MiXCR anew, one entry per CDR3 protein. This sample carries approximately 490,000 distinct CDR3 sequences, over 20% of them seen once, and the ten largest clones take around 13%. The CDR3 is made up of 16 amino acids. V was cut by 8 bases and J by 2 bases, with 20 bases left in between. Germline CDR1 and CDR2: SNHLY and FYNNEI. This clonotype was sampled from an adult woman who had mild COVID-19 (a few samples of this study predate the infection). Cell type and time point are not known. The V gene is TRBV2, the J gene TRBJ2-3, with a possible D match to TRBD1 (5 bases). The sequencing sample was made of PBMCs or a T cell subset sorted from them (not recorded which). DNA for the CDR3: TGTGCCAGCTCACTGGTTAGGGGTGATATCACAGATACGCAGTATTTT. As protein: CASSLVRGDITDTQYF.